Below, 28 T cell receptor beta chains from the same sample are listed, as sequenced in a study of cytomegalovirus exposure and HLA in healthy donors. The PCR ran on 60 Vbeta and 13 Jbeta primers. Sequencing used immunoSEQ multiplex PCR; TCRdb keeps in-frame clones, though not all of them. Of approximately 74,000 clones in the sample, 75% were seen once. Material for sequencing was PBMCs. The origin of the receptors is a man in his 60s in good health and CMV-seropositive.

This chain joins TRBV11-2 and TRBJ2-2; 8 bases map to TRBD1. Germline lookup yields CDR1 SGHAT and CDR2 FQNNGV. This CDR3 region has 16 residues. The J segment lost 1 base and the V segment lost 4 bases, leaving 5 bases of the junction unmatched. This CDR3 reads CASSYQGAWNTGELFF. Written as DNA, the CDR3 is TGTGCCAGCAGCTATCAGGGGGCTTGGAACACCGGGGAGCTGTTTTTT.

V and J are TRBV11-3 and TRBJ1-1, with a possible D match to TRBD1 (5 bases). The CDR3 contains 14 residues. Germline V gene data show CDR1 as SGHNT and CDR2 as YENEEA. Deletions cut 1 base from V and 10 bases from J, with 16 bases between. The CDR3 region is CASSLAGGGSVAFF. The CDR3 DNA is TGTGCCAGCAGCTTAGCCGGGGGGGGTTCGGTAGCTTTCTTT.

The V call is TRBV2, the J call TRBJ2-1; 10 bases line up with TRBD2. CDR3 size: 15 residues. Germline V gene lookup returns CDR1 SNHLY and CDR2 FYNNEI. V was clipped by 0 bases and J by 9 bases; unmatched bases: 5. The DNA of the CDR3 is TGTGCCAGCAGTGAAGCCCGACCTAGCGGGGGTGAGCAGTTCTTC. The encoded protein is CASSEARPSGGEQFF.

V and J are TRBV5-1 and TRBJ2-2; 13 bases fit TRBD2. The V gene's germline CDR1 is SGHRS and CDR2 YFSETQ. The CDR3 covers 17 residues. V was clipped by 3 bases and J by 4 bases; unmatched bases: 6. DNA for the CDR3: TGCGCCAGCAGCTGGACTAGCGGGAGCCCCACCACCGGGGAGCTGTTTTTT. It specifies CASSWTSGSPTTGELFF.

In this sample, this clone turned up a few times. V usage is TRBV7-2 and J usage is TRBJ1-1; tentative D call: TRBD1 (6 bases). Trimming left V 3 bases short and J 9 bases short, with 14 bases between. Germline values: CDR1 SGHTA, CDR2 FQGNSA. The CDR3 loop spans 13 amino acids. The CDR3 nucleotides are TGTGCCAGCAGCTTTCCACAGGGACGAAAAGCTTTCTTT. It yields the protein CASSFPQGRKAFF.

The J gene is TRBJ1-5, the V gene TRBV6-6, with D uncertain. CDR1 and CDR2 from the germline V gene are MNHNY and SVGAGI (reference sequence). This CDR3 has 15 residues. Trimming removed 6 bases at V and 2 bases at J, with 14 bases between. CDR3 sequence reads: CASSPLPEGNQPQHF. The CDR3 nucleotides read TGTGCCAGCAGCCCCCTACCCGAGGGCAATCAGCCCCAGCATTTT.

The V and J genes are TRBV27 and TRBJ2-5; D is ambiguous. The J call may be faulty, since TRBJ2-7 better matches the DNA end. The CDR3 runs to 14 residues. Germline V gives CDR1 MNHEY, CDR2 SMNVEV (reference sequence). CDR3 bases: TGTGCCAGCAGTTTTGGGCGAGTCTCCTACGAGCAGTACTTC. Its translation: CASSFGRVSYEQYF.

The rearrangement links TRBV6-6 to TRBJ1-1; the match to TRBD1 covers 10 bases. This CDR3 spans 13 amino acids. Germline V lookup: CDR1 MNHNY, CDR2 SVGAGI (reference sequence). V was pared by 11 bases and J by 8 bases, with 11 bases of the junction left unmatched. The chain's CDR3 is CADESDRGQEAFF. DNA of the CDR3: TGTGCCGACGAATCAGACAGGGGGCAAGAAGCTTTCTTT.

CDR3 region: CASIQGSLDTGELFF. CDR3 DNA: TGTGCCAGCATCCAGGGTTCCTTAGATACCGGGGAGCTGTTTTTT. The chain carries TRBV7-9 and TRBJ2-2; D is perhaps TRBD1 (5 bases). The CDR3 has 15 residues. V was pared by 7 bases and J by 5 bases, with 17 bases between. Germline V gene sequence: CDR1 SEHNR, CDR2 FQNEAQ (reference sequence).

CDR3 DNA: TGTGCCACTAAATCCCCTAATGAAAAACTGTTTTTT. Translating it yields CATKSPNEKLFF. This sequence joins TRBV6-5 and TRBJ1-4; D is unresolved. CDR1 is MNHEY and CDR2 is SVGAGI in the germline V gene. V was pared by 10 bases and J by 3 bases, with 9 bases between. CDR3 size: 12 residues.

This sequence joins TRBV10-1 and TRBJ2-3, with 7 bases aligning to TRBD1. Trimming at V came to 3 bases and at J to 0 bases, leaving 3 bases not matched to a gene. The germline V gene encodes CDR1 WNHNN and CDR2 SYGVQD (reference sequence). CDR3 length: 15 amino acids. The CDR3 region is CASSDSDRSTDTQYF. The CDR3 nucleotides are TGCGCCAGCAGTGATTCGGACAGGAGCACAGATACGCAGTATTTT.

This chain links TRBV27 with TRBJ1-4, with 7 bases identical to TRBD1. The germline gives CDR1 MNHEY, CDR2 SMNVEV (reference sequence). The V and J ends lost 7 bases and 7 bases, in that order; junction bases with no gene match: 12. The CDR3 has 15 residues. The CDR3 region is CASKSTGALGEKLFF. The CDR3 nucleotides read TGTGCCAGCAAAAGCACAGGGGCCCTGGGTGAAAAACTGTTTTTT.

The genes are TRBV11-3 and TRBJ2-2, with 16 bases that match TRBD2. Germline lookup yields CDR1 SGHNT and CDR2 YENEEA. Losses at the gene ends were 5 bases for V and 6 bases for J; bases not matched to a gene: 9. This CDR3 has 18 amino acids. CDR3: CASSPGLGLAGGAGELFF. In DNA, the CDR3 is TGTGCCAGCAGCCCGGGATTGGGACTAGCGGGAGGGGCCGGGGAGCTGTTTTTT. The entire variable domain, with the rest obtained from reference TRBV11-3 and TRBJ2-2, is as follows: EAGVVQSPRYKIIEKKQPVAFWCNPISGHNTLYWYLQNLGQGPELLIRYENEEAVDDSQLPKDRFSAERLKGVDSTLKIQPAELGDSAVYLCASSPGLGLAGGAGELFFGEGSRLTVL.

This sequence joins TRBV11-3 and TRBJ2-3, with 10 bases identical to TRBD2. Per germline, CDR1 SGHNT and CDR2 YENEEA. The junction had 6 bases not matched to a gene; V was cut back by 5 bases and J by 7 bases. The length of the CDR3 is 14 residues. The CDR3 region is CASSPRAGGNTQYF. CDR3 bases: TGTGCCAGCAGCCCACGAGCGGGAGGGAATACGCAGTATTTT.

In DNA form, the CDR3 reads TGTGCCAGTTCGGGACTAGCGGAATACAATGAGCAGTTCTTC. This encodes CASSGLAEYNEQFF. The chain carries TRBV5-4 and TRBJ2-1, with 11 nucleotides matching TRBD2. Germline assignment: CDR1 SGHNT and CDR2 YYREEE (reference sequence). After removal of 8 bases from V and 4 bases from J, the junction contained 5 bases not matched to a gene. CDR3 size: 14 residues.

A few counts support this clone. The chain couples TRBV7-9 to TRBJ2-2; 10 positions agree with TRBD2. CDR1 and CDR2 (germline): SEHNR, FQNEAQ (reference sequence). With 4 bases clipped from V and 5 bases from J, the junction kept 13 bases outside the gene matches. The CDR3 length is 18 residues. CDR3 loop: CASSSSLAGSSGTGELFF. The CDR3 nucleotides read TGTGCCAGCAGCTCCTCACTAGCGGGGAGCTCTGGAACCGGGGAGCTGTTTTTT. The variable domain in full, with the rest retrieved from reference TRBV7-9 and TRBJ2-2, is DTGVSQNPRHKITKRGQNVTFRCDPISEHNRLYWYRQTLGQGPEFLTYFQNEAQLEKSRLLSDRFSAERPKGSFSTLEIQRTEQGDSAMYLCASSSSLAGSSGTGELFFGEGSRLTVL.

The chain carries TRBV6-4 and TRBJ1-6, with D unclear. Per the germline V gene, CDR1 is MRHNA and CDR2 is SNTAGT. This CDR3 has 13 residues. With 3 bases removed from V and 5 bases from J, the gap between germline ends came to 5 bases. CDR3 nucleotides: TGTGCCAGCAGTGAAGGAGATAATTCACCCCTCCACTTT. It specifies CASSEGDNSPLHF.

V is TRBV4-1 and J is TRBJ2-7, with 8 bases aligning to TRBD1. Germline CDR1 MGHRA, CDR2 YSYEKL. The length of the CDR3 is 14 residues. With 4 bases clipped from V and 3 bases from J, the junction kept 5 bases outside the gene matches. CDR3 bases: TGCGCCAGCAGCCGCGGACAGGGAAGCTACGAGCAGTACTTC. Translating it yields CASSRGQGSYEQYF.

The chain uses TRBV11-3 and TRBJ1-6, with D hard to call. The CDR3 contains 13 residues. Germline V CDR1 and CDR2: SGHNT, YENEEA. V lost 3 bases and J 7 bases, leaving 7 bases between the germline ends. The CDR3 spells CASSFGQNSPLHF. In nucleotides, the CDR3 is TGTGCCAGCAGCTTTGGGCAGAATTCACCCCTCCACTTT.

This chain joins TRBV29-1 and TRBJ2-2, with a possible D match to TRBD2 (5 bases). Trimming removed 4 bases from V and 1 base from J, with 7 bases in between. The CDR3 is 13 residues long. Germline CDR1 and CDR2: SQVTM and ANQGSEA. CDR3 residues: CSVVAQNTGELFF. CDR3 nucleotides: TGCAGCGTTGTAGCGCAGAACACCGGGGAGCTGTTTTTT.

The V call is TRBV5-1, the J call TRBJ2-5; tentative D call: TRBD1 (6 bases). CDR3 length: 13 residues. Trimming removed 2 bases at V and 2 bases at J, with 7 bases between. Germline V CDR1 and CDR2: SGHRS, YFSETQ. The CDR3 sequence is CASSFGQQETQYF. The CDR3 nucleotides are TGCGCCAGCAGCTTTGGACAGCAAGAGACCCAGTACTTC.

This chain connects TRBV18 to TRBJ1-3, with D possibly matching TRBD1 (6 bases). CDR1 and CDR2 (germline): KGHSH, LQKENI. V shed 3 bases and J shed 2 bases, with 14 bases lying between them. CDR3 size: 16 residues. CDR3 protein: CASSPVGTQAGNTIYF. The CDR3 DNA follows: TGTGCCAGCTCACCTGTGGGGACACAGGCTGGAAACACCATATATTTT.

As for this clone: In the same sample, other DNA sequences code for this CDR3. This rearrangement joins TRBV5-4 to TRBJ2-5, with D tentatively TRBD2 (5 bases). Trimming pared 2 bases from V and 4 bases from J, leaving 18 bases between. This CDR3 spans 16 amino acids. CDR1 and CDR2 from the germline V gene are SGHNT and YYREEE (reference sequence). DNA for the CDR3: TGTGCCAGCAGCTTCGATGGTGTACTAGGTGGAGAGACCCAGTACTTC. This gives the protein CASSFDGVLGGETQYF.

The chain recombines TRBV9 with TRBJ1-1; D is unresolved. CDR1 SGDLS and CDR2 YYNGEE come from the germline V gene. This CDR3 region has 12 residues. V was clipped by 2 bases and J by 10 bases, with 12 bases between them. CDR3 sequence reads: CASSVNREGAFF. The CDR3 nucleotides are TGTGCCAGCAGCGTTAACCGGGAAGGAGCTTTCTTT.

V gene TRBV21-1 combines with J gene TRBJ1-1. TRBV21-1 is classified as a pseudogene. CDR3 length: 14 residues. The CDR3 DNA is TGTGCCAGCAGAACAAGGGGAGGGCAGAATGAAGCTTTCTTT. Encoded protein: CASRTRGGQNEAFF.

The chain carries TRBV5-4 and TRBJ1-6; D uncertain. Trimming removed 1 base at V and 3 bases at J, with 11 bases between. This CDR3 comprises 16 residues. Germline CDR1 and CDR2: SGHNT and YYREEE (reference sequence). The CDR3 sequence is CASSLLGRSYNSPLHF. Written as DNA, the CDR3 is TGTGCCAGCAGCTTGCTGGGCAGAAGCTATAATTCACCCCTCCACTTT. Looking up the rest from reference TRBV5-4 and TRBJ1-6 gives the full variable domain: ETGVTQSPTHLIKTRGQQVTLRCSSQSGHNTVSWYQQALGQGPQFIFQYYREEENGRGNFPPRFSGLQFPNYSSELNVNALELDDSALYLCASSLLGRSYNSPLHFGNGTRLTVT.

CDR3 DNA sequence: TGTGCCAGCAGCTTGGCCAACTACGAGCAGTACTTC. Translated, it gives CASSLANYEQYF. The chain has TRBV5-6 and TRBJ2-7; D is unclear. CDR1 and CDR2 (germline): SGHDT, YYEEEE. The length of the CDR3 is 12 residues. The V end lost 0 bases, the J end lost 3 bases, and 4 bases lay between the germline ends.

The chain employs TRBV7-6 and TRBJ2-5; TRBD2 aligns across 7 bases. This CDR3 comprises 17 residues. Germline trimming cut 0 bases from V and 2 bases from J; bases unmatched to any gene: 9. The germline V gene encodes CDR1 SGHVS and CDR2 FNYEAQ. This chain's CDR3 is CASSLAKRGGFQETQYF. The CDR3 coding sequence is TGTGCCAGCAGCTTAGCGAAACGCGGGGGATTTCAAGAGACCCAGTACTTC.